This T cell receptor (beta chain) was captured in a study of T-cell memory formation after mild COVID-19. This clonotype was detected once. Each CDR3 protein gets one entry after TCRdb re-called the 5' RACE reads with MiXCR. The sample consists of 250,000 or so distinct CDR3 sequences, around 17% of them appearing once. CDR3 size: 17 residues. V shed 3 bases and J shed 6 bases, with 20 bases lying between them. Germline CDR1 KGHDR, CDR2 SFDVKD. The chain couples TRBV24-1 to TRBJ2-1, with D possibly TRBD1 on 7 matching bases. The sequenced sample consisted of PBMCs or a T cell subset sorted from them (not recorded which). The clonotype originates from a man younger than 35 who had mild COVID-19 (a few samples of this study predate the infection). Cell type and time point are not known. The CDR3 DNA reads as TGTGCCACCAGTGATAGCGCCGCCAGGGGGGCTCGCAATGAGCAGTTCTTC. It is translated as CATSDSAARGARNEQFF.